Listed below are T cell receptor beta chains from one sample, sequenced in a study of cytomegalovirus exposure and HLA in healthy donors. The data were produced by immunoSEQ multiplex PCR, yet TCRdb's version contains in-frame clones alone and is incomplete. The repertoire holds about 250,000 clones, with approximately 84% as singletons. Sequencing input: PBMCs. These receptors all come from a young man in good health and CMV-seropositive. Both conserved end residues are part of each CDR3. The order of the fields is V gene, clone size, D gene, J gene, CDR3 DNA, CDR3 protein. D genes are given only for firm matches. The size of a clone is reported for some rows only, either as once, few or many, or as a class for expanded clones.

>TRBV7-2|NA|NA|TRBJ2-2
TGTGCCAGCAGCTTAGATGGCTTGGGGACCGGGGAGCTGTTTTTT
CASSLDGLGTGELFF
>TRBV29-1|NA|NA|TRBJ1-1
TGCAGCGTTGAAGTGAGGGGTGAAAACACTGAAGCTTTCTTT
CSVEVRGENTEAFF
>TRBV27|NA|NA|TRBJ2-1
TGTGCCAGCAGTTCGGGACGGACATACAATGAGCAGTTCTTC
CASSSGRTYNEQFF
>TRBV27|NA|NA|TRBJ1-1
TGTGCCAGCAGCCGGAAGGGGGTTGGGCTGAACACTGAAGCTTTCTTT
CASSRKGVGLNTEAFF
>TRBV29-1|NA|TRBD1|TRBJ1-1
TGCAGCGCCAGACAGGGACCGAACACTGAAGCTTTCTTT
CSARQGPNTEAFF
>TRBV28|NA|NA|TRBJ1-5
TGTGCCAGCAGCCCCCCGTCTGGGGTAGGATATCAGCCCCAGCATTTT
CASSPPSGVGYQPQHF
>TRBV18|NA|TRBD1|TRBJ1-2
TGTGCCAGCTCACGGGACAGGGATGGCTACACCTTC
CASSRDRDGYTF
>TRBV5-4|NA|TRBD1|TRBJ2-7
TGTGCCAGCAGCTTGGGACAGGGGGCGTACGAGCAGTACTTC
CASSLGQGAYEQYF
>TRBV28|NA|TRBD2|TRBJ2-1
TGTGCCAGCCTAACAGGCGGGAGGACCTACAATGAGCAGTTCTTC
CASLTGGRTYNEQFF
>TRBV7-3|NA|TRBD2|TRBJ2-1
TGTGCCAGCAGCTCCACCCGACTAGCGGGAGGGGTCAATGAGCAGTTCTTC
CASSSTRLAGGVNEQFF
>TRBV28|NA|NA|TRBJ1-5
TGTGCCAGCACTGTTTGGGGTCGTAGGAGTCAGCCCCAGCATTTT
CASTVWGRRSQPQHF
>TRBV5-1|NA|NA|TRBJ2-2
TGCGCCAGCAGCAACGAGCCGAACACCGGGGAGCTGTTTTTT
CASSNEPNTGELFF
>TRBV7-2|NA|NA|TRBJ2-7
TGTGCCAGCAGCTTTTGGACAGCAAACGAGCAGTACTTC
CASSFWTANEQYF
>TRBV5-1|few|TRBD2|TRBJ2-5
TGCGCCAGCAGCTTGGGGACTAGCGGGAGTCGGGAGACCCAGTACTTC
CASSLGTSGSRETQYF
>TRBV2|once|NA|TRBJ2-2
TGTGCCAGCAGTGAAATGGGACTTATCACCGGGGAGCTGTTTTTT
CASSEMGLITGELFF
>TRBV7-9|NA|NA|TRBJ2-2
TGTGCCAGCAGCTTAAGCCAGGGGGGAAACGCCGGGGAGCTGTTTTTT
CASSLSQGGNAGELFF
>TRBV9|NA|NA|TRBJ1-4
TGTGCCAGCAGCGTAGGAAGCGGGGGGTCCACTAATGAAAAACTGTTTTTT
CASSVGSGGSTNEKLFF
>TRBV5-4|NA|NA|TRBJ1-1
TGTGCCAGCAGCGTTCAGGGGTGGCGGACTGAAGCTTTCTTT
CASSVQGWRTEAFF
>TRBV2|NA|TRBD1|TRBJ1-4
TGTGCCAGCAGTGAAGACAGGGGACTACTGTTTTTT
CASSEDRGLLFF
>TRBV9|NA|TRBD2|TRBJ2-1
TGTGCCAGCAGCGCCGGACTAGCGGACTACAATGAGCAGTTCTTC
CASSAGLADYNEQFF
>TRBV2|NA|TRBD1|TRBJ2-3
TGTGCCAGCAGTGGACAGGGGAGCACAGATACGCAGTATTTT
CASSGQGSTDTQYF
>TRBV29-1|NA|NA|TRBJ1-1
TGCAGCGTTGCAGATTTTCGGACTGAAGCTTTCTTT
CSVADFRTEAFF
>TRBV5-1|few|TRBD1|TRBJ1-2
TGCGCCAGCAGTTCTCTCCCCGGACAGGGTGGTGGCTACACCTTC
CASSSLPGQGGGYTF
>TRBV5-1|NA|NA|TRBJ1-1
TGCGCCAGCAGCTTGGCCCAAACGAGGAACACTGAAGCTTTCTTT
CASSLAQTRNTEAFF
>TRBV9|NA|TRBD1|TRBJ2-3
TGTGCCAGCAGCGTTTCGACAGGGGGCCGCACAGATACGCAGTATTTT
CASSVSTGGRTDTQYF
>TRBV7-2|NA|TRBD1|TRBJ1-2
TGTGCCAGCAGCTCACCGGACAGGGCGAACTATGGCTACACCTTC
CASSSPDRANYGYTF
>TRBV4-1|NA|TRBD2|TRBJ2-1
TGCGCCAGCAGCCAAGAGACTAGCGGGGGGTTCTATGAGCAGTTCTTC
CASSQETSGGFYEQFF
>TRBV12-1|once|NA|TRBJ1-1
TGTGCCAGCCAGCGGAGGACGGAGACTGAAGCTTTCTTT
CASQRRTETEAFF
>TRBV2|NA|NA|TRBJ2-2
TGTGCCAGCATCGACAGGCGGCAGGGGATAACCGGGGAGCTGTTTTTT
CASIDRRQGITGELFF
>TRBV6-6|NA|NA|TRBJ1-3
TGTGCCAGCAGTTACTCGGGGACGCGAATTCTCCCCCATTTT
CASSYSGTRILPHF
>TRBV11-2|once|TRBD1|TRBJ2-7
TGTGCCAGCAGCCCAGGGACAGGGGCTTCCTACGAGCAGTACTTC
CASSPGTGASYEQYF
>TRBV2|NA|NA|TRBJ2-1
TGTGCCAGTTCCGGCGTCGATGAGCAGTTCTTC
CASSGVDEQFF
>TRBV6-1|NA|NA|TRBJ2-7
TGTGCCAGCAGTGAAAGGAGCCAGGGGAACGAGCAGTACTTC
CASSERSQGNEQYF
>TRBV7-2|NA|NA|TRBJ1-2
TGTGCCAGCAGCTTAGACAGGGAAACTGGCTACACCTTC
CASSLDRETGYTF
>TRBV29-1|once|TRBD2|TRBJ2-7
TGCAGCGTTACCGGGACTAGCGCCGAGCAGTACTTC
CSVTGTSAEQYF
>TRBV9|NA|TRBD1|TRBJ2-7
TGTGCCAGCAGCGTAGCAGGGGGCGAAGGGTACGAGCAGTACTTC
CASSVAGGEGYEQYF
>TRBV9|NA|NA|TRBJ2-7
TGTGCCAGCAGCGTAGAAGGGGAGGACGAGCAGTACTTC
CASSVEGEDEQYF
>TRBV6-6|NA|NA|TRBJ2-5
TGTGCCAGCAGTCAATTACTAGGGGAGACCCAGTACTTC
CASSQLLGETQYF
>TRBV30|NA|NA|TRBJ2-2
TGTGCCTGTCGAATTGGATTCGGGGAGCTGTTTTTT
CACRIGFGELFF
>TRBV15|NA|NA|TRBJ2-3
TGTGCCACCAGCAGAGATCCTTACGATACGCAGTATTTT
CATSRDPYDTQYF
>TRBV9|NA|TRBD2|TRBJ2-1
TGTGCCAGCAGCGTGTCGGGGCGGGAGACCAATGAGCAGTTCTTC
CASSVSGRETNEQFF
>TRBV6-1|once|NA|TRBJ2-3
TGTGCCAGCAGTGAAGTAGGGTTAGATACGCAGTATTTT
CASSEVGLDTQYF
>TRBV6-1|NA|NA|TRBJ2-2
TGTGCCTCCCGGTGGGACTCCGACACCGGGGAGCTGTTTTTT
CASRWDSDTGELFF
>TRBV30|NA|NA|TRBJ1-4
TGTGCCTTTAGGGGGGACGGAAAACTGTTTTTT
CAFRGDGKLFF
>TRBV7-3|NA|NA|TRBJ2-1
TGTGCCAGCAGCTTATCCTCCTACAATGAGCAGTTCTTC
CASSLSSYNEQFF
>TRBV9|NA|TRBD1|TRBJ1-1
TGTGCCAGCAGCGCTCGGACAGGGACTGAAGCTTTCTTT
CASSARTGTEAFF
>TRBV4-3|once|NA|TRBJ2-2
TGCGCCAGCAGCCAAGTGGTGGTTACCGGGGAGCTGTTTTTT
CASSQVVVTGELFF
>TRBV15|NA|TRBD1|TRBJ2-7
TGTGCCACCAGACAGGGGGCTGCTTACGAGCAGTACTTC
CATRQGAAYEQYF
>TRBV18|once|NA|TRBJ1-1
TGTGCCAGCTCACCAAAGGAAATGAACACTGAAGCTTTCTTT
CASSPKEMNTEAFF
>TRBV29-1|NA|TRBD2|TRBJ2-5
TGCAGCGTTGGCGGGCTAGCGGAGGGAGAGACCCAGTACTTC
CSVGGLAEGETQYF
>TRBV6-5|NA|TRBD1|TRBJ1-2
TGTGCCAGCGGACAGGGGGCAAGGTTTGGCTACACCTTC
CASGQGARFGYTF
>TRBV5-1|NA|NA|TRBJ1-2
TGCGCCAGCAGCTCAAAACAGGGCCCTAACTATGGCTACACCTTC
CASSSKQGPNYGYTF
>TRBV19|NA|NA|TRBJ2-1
TGTGCCAGTAGTATTGGGGCTAGCGTCTCAAATGAGCAGTTCTTC
CASSIGASVSNEQFF
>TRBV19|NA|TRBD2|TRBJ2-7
TGTGCCAGTAGTATGGCCGGGACTAGCGGCTACGAGCAGTACTTC
CASSMAGTSGYEQYF
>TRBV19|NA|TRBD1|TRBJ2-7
TGTGCCAGTAGAAGGACAGGGGTCCCCACCTACGAGCAGTACTTC
CASRRTGVPTYEQYF